The 9 T cell receptor beta chains below all came from one sample that was sequenced in a study of metastatic and nonmetastatic thyroid tumors. Among the patients, none had received any treatment before thyroid surgery. TCRdb recomputed clones from the PCR reads via MiXCR. The table lists roughly 3,900 clones, 36% of them singletons, with over 45% in the top ten. Source material: tumor tissue. Every receptor here comes from a female donor with papillary thyroid cancer or a benign thyroid nodule (not recorded which). Some clones in this sample may be carry-over from other donors' samples.

This clone has a handful of counts. The chain has TRBV2 and TRBJ2-7; D gene uncertain. This CDR3 region has 14 residues. Trimming stripped 2 bases from V and 2 bases from J, with 10 bases between. Germline values: CDR1 SNHLY, CDR2 FYNNEI. CDR3 residues: CASSESWQTYEQYF. CDR3 sequence (DNA): TGTGCCAGCAGTGAAAGTTGGCAGACCTACGAGCAGTACTTC.

This chain uses TRBV6-1 with TRBJ2-2; D gene ambiguous. This CDR3 contains 12 residues. With 6 bases removed from V and 2 bases from J, the gap between germline ends came to 4 bases. The germline CDR1 and CDR2 sequences are MNHNS and SASEGT. CDR3 sequence reads: CASRHNTGELFF. The CDR3 DNA sequence: TGTGCCAGCAGGCATAACACCGGGGAGCTGTTTTTT.

The chain employs TRBV5-1 and TRBJ1-2, with TRBD1 as a possible D gene (6 bases). The CDR3 is 16 amino acids. The germline V and J ends were trimmed by 3 bases and 4 bases, with 19 bases remaining between them. Germline V CDR1 and CDR2: SGHRS, YFSETQ. CDR3 sequence: CASSSSEGTSSYGYTF. CDR3 coding DNA: TGCGCCAGCAGCTCATCCGAGGGGACATCTAGCTATGGCTACACCTTC.

V usage is TRBV28 and J usage is TRBJ1-2; D is unclear. The CDR3 loop spans 16 amino acids. Looked up from germline, CDR1 is MDHEN and CDR2 is SYDVKM. V gave up 5 bases and J gave up 1 base, with 17 bases separating them. CDR3 loop: CASSPTSGGYNYGYTF. DNA of the CDR3: TGTGCCAGCAGTCCGACTTCCGGAGGGTATAACTATGGCTACACCTTC.

This clone appeared a few times. The V call is TRBV28, the J call TRBJ1-1; 9 bases align to TRBD1. CDR1 and CDR2 from the germline V gene are MDHEN and SYDVKM. CDR3 length: 13 amino acids. The V and J ends lost 6 bases and 5 bases, in that order; junction bases with no gene match: 4. CDR3 DNA sequence: TGTGCCAGCAGCACAGGGGGCTCGACTGAAGCTTTCTTT. This translates into CASSTGGSTEAFF.

The rearrangement joins TRBV28 to TRBJ2-7; perhaps TRBD2 as D (5 bases). The germline gives CDR1 MDHEN, CDR2 SYDVKM. The CDR3 spans 11 residues. With 4 bases removed from V and 7 bases from J, the gap between germline ends came to 8 bases. Written as DNA, the CDR3 is TGTGCCAGCAGTTGGGAGAGGGAGCAGTACTTC. Amino acid sequence: CASSWEREQYF.

This rearrangement joins TRBV10-3 to TRBJ2-1; D is ambiguous. Germline lookup yields CDR1 ENHRY and CDR2 SYGVKD. The CDR3 is 17 amino acids. V lost 0 bases, J lost 7 bases, and 19 bases lay in between. As DNA, the CDR3 is TGTGCCATCAGTGAGTCGAAGGGTCAGTTCATGAAGAATGAGCAGTTCTTC. It translates to CAISESKGQFMKNEQFF.

This clone was detected only a few times. This chain connects TRBV3-1 to TRBJ1-3; D remains unclear. The CDR3 runs to 13 residues. Trimming pared 2 bases from V and 0 bases from J, leaving 2 bases between. Germline CDR1 and CDR2: LGHDT and YNNKEL (reference sequence). The CDR3 DNA follows: TGTGCCAGCAGCCAATACTCTGGAAACACCATATATTTT. This sequence encodes CASSQYSGNTIYF.

This clone was detected only a few times. The rearrangement joins TRBV6-2 or TRBV6-3 to TRBJ2-2; no reliable D call. The CDR3 spans 16 residues. Trimming stripped 2 bases from V and 3 bases from J, with 13 bases between. CDR1 and CDR2 from the germline V gene are MNHEY and SVGEGT. For the CDR3, the DNA is TGTGCCAGCAGTTACGGCCCTGGTACCTACACCGGGGAGCTGTTTTTT. This encodes CASSYGPGTYTGELFF.